This T cell receptor (beta chain) appears in the sequencing data of a study of blood T cell repertoires in COVID-19. Study context: Donors in the United States, Italy and Spain gave samples during acute or convalescent COVID-19.

Trimming left V 8 bases short and J 2 bases short, with 8 bases between. In germline, CDR1 is MNHEY, CDR2 SMNVEV (reference sequence). The CDR3 runs to 12 residues. Authors' analysis steps: Reference gene primer amplification gave nucleated cell count estimates. Sequenced by immunoSEQ multiplex PCR; TCRdb stores in-frame clones only, minus some. V, J and clone size reflect that table, while D and trimming were determined from the DNA. The sample holds about 430,000 clones, around 89% seen once. Cohort placement rested on clinical history that participants reported themselves. Donors in Cohort 3 counted as recovered after two negative PCRs, clearance, or symptom resolution.

The chain employs TRBV27 and TRBJ2-3; D not resolved. The source material was PBMCs or T cells enriched from blood (not recorded which). The source is a man aged 25 to 40 who had recovered from COVID-19. CDR3 bases: TGTGCCAGCGGAGCTTTCACAGATACGCAGTATTTT. It translates to CASGAFTDTQYF.